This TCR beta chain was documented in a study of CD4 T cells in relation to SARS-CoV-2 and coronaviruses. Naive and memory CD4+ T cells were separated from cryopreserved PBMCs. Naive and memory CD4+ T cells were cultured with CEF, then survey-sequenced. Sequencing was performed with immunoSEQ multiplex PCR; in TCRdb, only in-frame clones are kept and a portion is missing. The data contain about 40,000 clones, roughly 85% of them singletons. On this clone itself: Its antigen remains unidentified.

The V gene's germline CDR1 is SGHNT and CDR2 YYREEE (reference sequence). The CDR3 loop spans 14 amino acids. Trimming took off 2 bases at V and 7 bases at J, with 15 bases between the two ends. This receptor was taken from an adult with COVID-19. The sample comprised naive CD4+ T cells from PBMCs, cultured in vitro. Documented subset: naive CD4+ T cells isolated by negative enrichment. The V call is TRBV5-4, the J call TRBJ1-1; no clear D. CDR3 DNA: TGTGCCAGCAGCTTAGCGGCAGGCCACGATGAAGCTTTCTTT. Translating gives CASSLAAGHDEAFF. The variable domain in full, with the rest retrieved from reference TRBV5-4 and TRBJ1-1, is ETGVTQSPTHLIKTRGQQVTLRCSSQSGHNTVSWYQQALGQGPQFIFQYYREEENGRGNFPPRFSGLQFPNYSSELNVNALELDDSALYLCASSLAAGHDEAFFGQGTRLTVV.